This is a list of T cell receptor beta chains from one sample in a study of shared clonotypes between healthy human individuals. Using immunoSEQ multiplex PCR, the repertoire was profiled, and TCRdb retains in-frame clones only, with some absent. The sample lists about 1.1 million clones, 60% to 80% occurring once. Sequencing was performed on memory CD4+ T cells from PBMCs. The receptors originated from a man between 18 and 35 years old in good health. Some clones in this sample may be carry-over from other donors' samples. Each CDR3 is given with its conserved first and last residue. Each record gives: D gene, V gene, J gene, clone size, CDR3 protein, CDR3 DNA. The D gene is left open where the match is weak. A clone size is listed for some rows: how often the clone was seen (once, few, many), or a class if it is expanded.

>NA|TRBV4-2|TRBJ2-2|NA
CASSQDRGDTGELFF
TGTGCCAGCAGCCAAGATAGGGGGGACACCGGGGAGCTGTTTTTT
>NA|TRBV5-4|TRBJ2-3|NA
CASSLETPSRLSDTQYF
TGTGCCAGCAGCTTGGAGACACCGTCTAGATTGTCGGATACGCAGTATTTT
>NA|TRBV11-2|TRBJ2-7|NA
CASGRWDEQYF
TGTGCCAGCGGTCGATGGGATGAGCAGTACTTC
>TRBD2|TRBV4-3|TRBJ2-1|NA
CASSQVTASGSYNEQFF
TGCGCCAGCAGCCAGGTGACCGCTAGCGGGTCGTACAATGAGCAGTTCTTC
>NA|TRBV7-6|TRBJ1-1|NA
CASSEQENTEAFF
TGTGCCAGCAGCGAACAAGAGAACACTGAAGCTTTCTTT
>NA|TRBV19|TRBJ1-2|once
CASSRDGLYGYTF
TGTGCCAGTAGTAGGGACGGATTATATGGCTACACCTTC
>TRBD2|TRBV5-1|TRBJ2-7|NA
CASSFTGTTSYEQYF
TGCGCCAGCAGCTTTACCGGGACTACATCCTACGAGCAGTACTTC
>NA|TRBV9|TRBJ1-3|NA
CASSVGLGAYGNTIYF
TGTGCCAGCAGCGTAGGCTTGGGGGCATATGGAAACACCATATATTTT
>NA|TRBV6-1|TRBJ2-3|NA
CASTVRTGSTDTQYF
TGTGCCAGCACGGTTCGAACAGGGAGCACAGATACGCAGTATTTT
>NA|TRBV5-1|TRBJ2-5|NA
CASSRELQETQYF
TGCGCCAGCAGCAGGGAGCTCCAAGAGACCCAGTACTTC
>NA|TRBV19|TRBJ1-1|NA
CATLGGGGAFF
TGTGCCACCTTAGGGGGTGGCGGAGCTTTCTTT
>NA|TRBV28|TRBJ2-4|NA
CASSLTQGSKNIQYF
TGTGCCAGCAGTCTCACACAGGGTTCCAAAAACATTCAGTACTTC
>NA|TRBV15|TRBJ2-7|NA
CATSRTGSYEQYF
TGTGCCACCAGCAGAACAGGTTCCTACGAGCAGTACTTC